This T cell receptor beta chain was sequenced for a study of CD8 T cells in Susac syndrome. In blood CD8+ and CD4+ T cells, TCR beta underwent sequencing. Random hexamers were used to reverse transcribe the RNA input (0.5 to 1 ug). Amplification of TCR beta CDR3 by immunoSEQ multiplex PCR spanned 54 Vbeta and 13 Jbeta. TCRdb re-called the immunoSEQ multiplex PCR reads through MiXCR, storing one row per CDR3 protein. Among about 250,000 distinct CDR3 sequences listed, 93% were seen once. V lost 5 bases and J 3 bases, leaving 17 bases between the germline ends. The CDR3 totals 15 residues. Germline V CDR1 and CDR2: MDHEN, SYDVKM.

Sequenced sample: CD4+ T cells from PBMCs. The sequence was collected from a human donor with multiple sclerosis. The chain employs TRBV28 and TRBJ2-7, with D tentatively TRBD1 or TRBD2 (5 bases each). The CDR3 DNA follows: TGTGCCAGCAGTCCGCCAGGGCTAGCCCACTACGAGCAGTACGTC. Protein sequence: CASSPPGLAHYEQYV.